The 29 T cell receptor beta chains presented below share a single source sample, sequenced in a study of T cell responses to AZD1222 COVID-19 vaccine. The table came from immunoSEQ multiplex PCR; TCRdb's copy has only in-frame clones and leaves some out. Among some 140,000 clones listed, under 95% were seen once. Sequencing was performed on peripheral blood, taken on day 0 of AZD1222 vaccination. These receptors were obtained from an adult in good health.

The chain employs TRBV9 and TRBJ2-3; 7 positions match TRBD2. V gave up 0 bases and J gave up 0 bases; unmatched junction bases: 4. The CDR3 spans 16 residues. Germline lookup yields CDR1 SGDLS and CDR2 YYNGEE. CDR3 protein: CASSVGNSGSTDTQYF. CDR3 nucleotides: TGTGCCAGCAGCGTAGGTAATAGCGGGAGCACAGATACGCAGTATTTT. Full variable domain (outside the CDR3, taken from reference TRBV9 and TRBJ2-3): DSGVTQTPKHLITATGQRVTLRCSPRSGDLSVYWYQQSLDQGLQFLIQYYNGEERAKGNILERFSAQQFPDLHSELNLSSLELGDSALYFCASSVGNSGSTDTQYFGPGTRLTVL.

This clone was detected ten times or more. V gene TRBV28 combines with J gene TRBJ2-7; D is perhaps TRBD1 (6 bases). Germline lookup yields CDR1 MDHEN and CDR2 SYDVKM. This CDR3 spans 14 amino acids. V shed 3 bases and J shed 6 bases, with 15 bases lying between them. In DNA, the CDR3 is TGTGCCAGCAGTTTTGGGGGACAACGTTCCGAGCAGTACTTC. Its translation is CASSFGGQRSEQYF.

The chain links TRBV3-1 (or the pseudogene TRBV3-2) to TRBJ2-7; TRBD1 or TRBD2 may be the D gene (5 bases each). Trimming took 5 bases from V and 7 from J, leaving 9 bases between them. Per germline, CDR1 LGHDT and CDR2 YNNKEL (reference sequence). This CDR3 region has 11 residues. Here the CDR3 reads CASSGEGEQYF. CDR3 coding DNA: TGTGCCAGCAGCGGCGAGGGGGAGCAGTACTTC.

The chain joins TRBV1 to TRBJ1-1. TRBV1 corresponds to a pseudogene. The CDR3 extends over 13 amino acids. The chain's CDR3 is CTSTSKTGTEAFF. CDR3 nucleotide sequence: TGCACCAGCACAAGCAAAACGGGAACTGAAGCTTTCTTT.

The CDR3 here is CASKENRGYGYTF. DNA for the CDR3: TGTGCCAGCAAAGAAAATAGGGGCTATGGCTACACCTTC. The rearrangement joins TRBV6-5 to TRBJ1-2; possibly TRBD1 for D (5 bases). V was cut by 7 bases and J by 4 bases, with 13 bases left in between. The length of the CDR3 is 13 residues. Germline loops: CDR1 MNHEY, CDR2 SVGAGI.

V usage is TRBV5-4 and J usage is TRBJ1-1; the D gene is possibly TRBD1 (6 bases). V was clipped by 0 bases and J by 0 bases, with 9 bases between them. Germline lookup yields CDR1 SGHNT and CDR2 YYREEE (reference sequence). The length of the CDR3 is 15 residues. CDR3 sequence (DNA): TGTGCCAGCAGCTTGGGGACAGACATGAACACTGAAGCTTTCTTT. Its protein is CASSLGTDMNTEAFF.

In this sample, this clone turned up once. The rearrangement joins TRBV11-3 to TRBJ2-1, with 9 bases fitting TRBD2. The CDR3 spans 14 residues. V lost 5 bases to trimming and J lost 6 bases; unmatched junction nucleotides: 5. Germline CDR1 and CDR2: SGHNT and YENEEA. The CDR3 is CASSARTSANEQFF. The CDR3 bases are TGTGCCAGCAGCGCACGGACTAGCGCCAATGAGCAGTTCTTC.

The chain has TRBV29-1 and TRBJ1-1; D uncertain. Looked up from germline, CDR1 is SQVTM and CDR2 is ANQGSEA. The CDR3 has 14 residues. The germline V and J ends were trimmed by 7 bases and 0 bases, with 15 bases remaining between them. The CDR3 DNA is TGCAGCGCGGGTCGTTCGGGCTTGAACACTGAAGCTTTCTTT. It yields the protein CSAGRSGLNTEAFF.

A few counts support this clone. The chain carries TRBV4-3 and TRBJ2-2, with a tentative D call TRBD2 (5 bases). V dropped 8 bases and J dropped 1 base, with 11 bases sitting between them. This CDR3 comprises 14 residues. Germline CDR1 and CDR2: LGHNA and YSLEER. The CDR3 DNA reads as TGCGCCAGCCGTCGGGATGTGAACACCGGGGAGCTGTTTTTT. Protein sequence: CASRRDVNTGELFF.

This clone was observed a few times. The chain links TRBV5-6 to TRBJ2-3; 9 bases align to TRBD2. CDR1 is SGHDT and CDR2 is YYEEEE in the germline V gene. CDR3 length: 15 amino acids. V trimming: 5 bases; J trimming: 10 bases; junction bases outside the gene matches: 14. The CDR3: CASSPSGMRYGAQYF. The DNA of the CDR3 is TGTGCCAGCAGTCCTAGCGGGATGAGATATGGCGCGCAGTATTTT.

V usage is TRBV27 and J usage is TRBJ1-2; 7 nucleotides align to TRBD1. The CDR3 spans 16 residues. The germline gives CDR1 MNHEY, CDR2 SMNVEV (reference sequence). Trimming at V came to 5 bases and at J to 2 bases, leaving 11 bases not matched to a gene. This chain's CDR3 is CASSPLTGTTNYGYTF. CDR3 coding DNA: TGTGCCAGCAGTCCGTTGACAGGGACGACCAACTATGGCTACACCTTC.

The chain links TRBV29-1 to TRBJ2-3; TRBD2 is a possible D gene (6 bases). The CDR3 loop spans 14 amino acids. Germline lookup yields CDR1 SQVTM and CDR2 ANQGSEA. Between the trimmed V and J ends, which lost 3 bases and 2 bases, there was a span of 12 bases. The chain's CDR3 is CSVEEGRATDTQYF. In DNA, the CDR3 is TGCAGCGTTGAGGAGGGCAGAGCCACAGATACGCAGTATTTT.

The chain employs TRBV9 and TRBJ2-1; D is possibly TRBD1 (5 bases). The CDR3 spans 15 residues. The germline CDR1 and CDR2 sequences are SGDLS and YYNGEE. With 0 bases removed from V and 8 bases from J, the gap between germline ends came to 15 bases. CDR3 bases: TGTGCCAGCAGCGTAGGACAGTCCCAAGGGGATGAGCAGTTCTTC. Translation gives CASSVGQSQGDEQFF.

The chain has TRBV5-1 and TRBJ1-4; D uncertain. V was trimmed by 3 bases and J by 14 bases, leaving 14 bases between them. The CDR3 is 12 residues long. Germline values: CDR1 SGHRS, CDR2 YFSETQ. CDR3 protein: CASSSDGEVLFF. The CDR3 bases are TGCGCCAGCAGCTCTGACGGGGAGGTTCTGTTTTTT.

The chain combines TRBV30 with TRBJ1-2; D not certain. V lost 4 bases to trimming and J lost 7 bases, with 10 bases between them. CDR1 and CDR2 from the germline V gene are GTSNPN and SVGIG (reference sequence). This CDR3 is 11 amino acids long. The DNA of the CDR3 is TGTGCCTGGACCCTTGGGTCTGGCTACACCTTC. Translation: CAWTLGSGYTF. Full variable domain (missing parts from reference TRBV30 and TRBJ1-2): SQTIHQWPATLVQPVGSPLSLECTVEGTSNPNLYWYRQAAGRGLQLLFYSVGIGQISSEVPQNLSASRPQDRQFILSSKKLLLSDSGFYLCAWTLGSGYTFGSGTRLTVV.

This chain links TRBV4-2 with TRBJ2-4; the D gene is possibly TRBD1 (5 bases). Trimming removed 0 bases from V and 4 bases from J, with 19 bases in between. The CDR3 consists of 18 residues. Germline V gene data show CDR1 as LGHNA and CDR2 as YNFKEQ. The CDR3 DNA sequence: TGTGCCAGCAGCCAAGACGCCGGGTGGACACCTGAAAAAAACATTCAGTACTTC. It yields the protein CASSQDAGWTPEKNIQYF.

The chain has TRBV30 and TRBJ2-3, with D possibly being TRBD1 (7 bases). The germline CDR1 and CDR2 sequences are GTSNPN and SVGIG (reference sequence). V dropped 8 bases and J dropped 0 bases, with 18 bases sitting between them. CDR3 length: 15 amino acids. The CDR3 here is CAQGDGSPSTDTQYF. DNA of the CDR3: TGTGCCCAGGGGGACGGGAGCCCCAGCACAGATACGCAGTATTTT.

This clone has a single count. This chain connects TRBV2 to TRBJ1-2, with D possibly matching TRBD1 (6 bases). The V and J ends lost 7 bases and 12 bases respectively, with 15 bases between them. The CDR3 spans 11 residues. Germline lookup yields CDR1 SNHLY and CDR2 FYNNEI. The CDR3 loop reads CASTWTAEHTF. CDR3 nucleotides: TGTGCCAGCACGTGGACAGCCGAACACACCTTC. The variable domain in full, completed from reference TRBV2 and TRBJ1-2, reads EPEVTQTPSHQVTQMGQEVILRCVPISNHLYFYWYRQILGQKVEFLVSFYNNEISEKSEIFDDQFSVERPDGSNFTLKIRSTKLEDSAMYFCASTWTAEHTFGSGTRLTVV.

A few counts support this clone. This rearrangement joins TRBV2 to TRBJ1-2; 8 bases map to TRBD1. The germline V gene has CDR1 SNHLY and CDR2 FYNNEI. V lost 5 bases, J lost 3 bases, and 5 bases stayed unmatched. The CDR3 runs to 14 residues. The CDR3 loop reads CASSTRTGYYGYTF. In DNA, the CDR3 is TGTGCCAGCAGTACACGGACAGGGTACTATGGCTACACCTTC.

The gene calls are TRBV5-1 and TRBJ2-7, with 7 bases aligning to TRBD2. J was trimmed by 6 bases and V by 0 bases; bases with no gene match: 12. The V gene's germline CDR1 is SGHRS and CDR2 YFSETQ. The CDR3 is 16 residues long. CDR3 DNA: TGCGCCAGCAGCTTGGTAGGCGGGGGTTCCCGAGCCGAGCAGTACTTC. Translated, it gives CASSLVGGGSRAEQYF.

The chain couples TRBV11-2 to TRBJ2-5, with 7 bases aligning to TRBD1. CDR3 size: 15 residues. V lost 5 bases to trimming and J lost 3 bases; unmatched junction nucleotides: 9. Looked up from germline, CDR1 is SGHAT and CDR2 is FQNNGV. CDR3 sequence (DNA): TGTGCCAGCAGCGTTAGGACAGGTTCTAAAGAGACCCAGTACTTC. It encodes CASSVRTGSKETQYF.

The V call is TRBV2, the J call TRBJ2-2; D is perhaps TRBD1 or TRBD2 (5 bases each). The CDR3 totals 15 residues. V was trimmed by 6 bases and J by 6 bases, leaving 17 bases between them. Germline V gene sequence: CDR1 SNHLY, CDR2 FYNNEI. CDR3 protein: CASSIGAIFAGELFF. CDR3 DNA sequence: TGTGCCAGCAGCATCGGGGCTATATTCGCCGGGGAGCTGTTTTTT. Full variable domain (missing parts from reference TRBV2 and TRBJ2-2): EPEVTQTPSHQVTQMGQEVILRCVPISNHLYFYWYRQILGQKVEFLVSFYNNEISEKSEIFDDQFSVERPDGSNFTLKIRSTKLEDSAMYFCASSIGAIFAGELFFGEGSRLTVL.

This rearrangement joins TRBV3-1 (or the pseudogene TRBV3-2) to TRBJ1-6; no definite D call. Germline V gives CDR1 LGHDT, CDR2 YNNKEL (reference sequence). Between the trimmed V and J ends, which lost 2 bases and 0 bases, there was a span of 8 bases. The CDR3 has 16 residues. CDR3 loop: CASSQPRVSYNSPLHF. For the CDR3, the DNA is TGTGCCAGCAGCCAACCTAGGGTCTCCTATAATTCACCCCTCCACTTT.

This chain joins TRBV9 and TRBJ1-3, with 9 bases matching TRBD1. The CDR3 totals 13 residues. Germline CDR1 reads SGDLS; CDR2 reads YYNGEE. J was trimmed by 10 bases and V by 4 bases; bases with no gene match: 6. CDR3 bases: TGTGCCAGCAGCACGGGACAGGGTTCGACCATATATTTT. Its translation: CASSTGQGSTIYF.

The chain uses TRBV7-9 and TRBJ2-2; TRBD1 matches at 10 bases. Trimming cost V 6 bases and J 7 bases; bases outside gene matches: 5. CDR1 is SEHNR and CDR2 is FQNEAQ in the germline V gene (reference sequence). This CDR3 spans 14 amino acids. CDR3 DNA: TGTGCCAGCAGGGAGACAGGGGGCCACGGGGAGCTGTTTTTT. This gives the protein CASRETGGHGELFF.

This clone was detected once. The chain joins TRBV5-1 to TRBJ1-5, with no clear D. In germline, CDR1 is SGHRS, CDR2 YFSETQ. The CDR3 has 15 residues. Trimming stripped 0 bases from V and 4 bases from J, with 11 bases between. CDR3 protein: CASSLGSNENQPQHF. CDR3 nucleotides: TGCGCCAGCAGCTTGGGGTCGAATGAGAATCAGCCCCAGCATTTT.

The chain couples TRBV3-1 (or the pseudogene TRBV3-2) to TRBJ1-1; no reliable D call. The germline V gene has CDR1 LGHDT and CDR2 YNNKEL (reference sequence). CDR3 length: 16 residues. Trimming removed 6 bases from V and 0 bases from J, with 17 bases in between. The CDR3 coding sequence is TGTGCCAGCAGAAGAGGCTACTCTGAAATGAACACTGAAGCTTTCTTT. It yields the protein CASRRGYSEMNTEAFF.

This rearrangement joins TRBV30 to TRBJ1-5; D uncertain. Germline V lookup: CDR1 GTSNPN, CDR2 SVGIG (reference sequence). Trimming pared 2 bases from V and 6 bases from J, leaving 23 bases between. This CDR3 has 17 amino acids. The CDR3 coding sequence is TGTGCCTGGAGTTTGGGTGGAGCACGTTTTGGGCCTCAGCCCCAGCATTTT. This codes for CAWSLGGARFGPQPQHF. The full variable domain, in which reference TRBV30 and TRBJ1-5 provide the parts outside the CDR3, is SQTIHQWPATLVQPVGSPLSLECTVEGTSNPNLYWYRQAAGRGLQLLFYSVGIGQISSEVPQNLSASRPQDRQFILSSKKLLLSDSGFYLCAWSLGGARFGPQPQHFGDGTRLSIL.

The gene calls are TRBV11-3 and TRBJ2-1, with D tentatively TRBD2 (5 bases). The CDR3 contains 15 residues. In germline, CDR1 is SGHNT, CDR2 YENEEA. V lost 5 bases and J 5 bases, leaving 16 bases between the germline ends. As DNA, the CDR3 is TGTGCCAGCAGCGCAGGAGGTAGAGGGAACAATGAGCAGTTCTTC. It yields the protein CASSAGGRGNNEQFF.